Reported below is one T cell receptor beta chain. Its specificity is unknown. The data derive from a study of shared clonotypes between healthy human individuals. For the study at large: Contributing individuals were two females and three males aged 18 to 49.

This CDR3 has 11 amino acids. The germline V and J ends were trimmed by 3 bases and 7 bases, with 10 bases remaining between them. Germline values: CDR1 GTSNPN, CDR2 SVGIG (reference sequence). Original handling: ImmunoSEQ supplied junction-only sequences lacking quality scores, so filtering was different. Method: immunoSEQ multiplex PCR; TCRdb's copy keeps in-frame clones and lacks some. The V and J calls and clone size come from that table; D and trimming were worked out from the DNA. The sample gives roughly 2,500,000 clones, under 95% of which show up once; 0.36% is in the top ten. Study-level results: Depth was large, yet rarefaction showed that sorted-subset sequencing was incomplete. Genetic and exposure-history diversity was limited by the small donor number.

The chain employs TRBV30 and TRBJ2-7; D gene uncertain. The TCR sequence derives from a man aged 18 to 29 in good health. Some clones in this sample may be carry-over from other donors' samples. The sequencing input was naive CD4+ T cells from PBMCs. Subset described: CD45RA+ positively selected. The CDR3 DNA follows: TGTGCCTGGAGCGTACATGAAGAGCAGTACTTC. It encodes CAWSVHEEQYF.